These 28 T cell receptor beta chains were sequenced from one sample in a study of CD8+ T cells in alopecia areata. As to treatment: oral pan-JAK inhibitor, 5-10 mg twice daily. Extraction and reverse transcription of RNA yielded cDNA as the sequencing template. Data came from immunoSEQ multiplex PCR; TCRdb stores just in-frame clones and leaves some out. The sample contains about 270,000 clones, 60% of which appear only once. Sequencing used CD4+ T cells sorted from blood, obtained at roughly week 52, from a patient treated with tofacitinib. The receptor source for this set is a human donor with alopecia areata.

This chain connects TRBV10-3 to TRBJ1-2; perhaps TRBD1 as D (5 bases). V lost 0 bases and J 4 bases, leaving 9 bases between the germline ends. Germline assignment: CDR1 ENHRY and CDR2 SYGVKD. This CDR3 spans 14 amino acids. DNA for the CDR3: TGTGCCATCAGTGAGTCGGGACGGACCTATGGCTACACCTTC. It is translated as CAISESGRTYGYTF.

This clone appeared once. J is TRBJ2-3 and V is TRBV5-6, with 9 positions matching TRBD2. The CDR3 sequence is 16 residues long. Germline V gene lookup returns CDR1 SGHDT and CDR2 YYEEEE. Trimming at V came to 1 base and at J to 3 bases, leaving 6 bases not matched to a gene. In DNA form, the CDR3 reads TGTGCCAGCAGCTTGTTGCCAGCGGGGGGAACAGATACGCAGTATTTT. Translation: CASSLLPAGGTDTQYF.

The chain is built from TRBV11-2 and TRBJ1-6; the D gene is possibly TRBD1 (5 bases). With 0 bases removed from V and 9 bases from J, the gap between germline ends came to 15 bases. The CDR3 runs to 16 residues. The germline gives CDR1 SGHAT, CDR2 FQNNGV. For the CDR3, the DNA is TGTGCCAGCAGCTTAGATCCGGGACCAGCGGGTTCACCCCTCCACTTT. Translation gives CASSLDPGPAGSPLHF. Full variable domain (missing parts from reference TRBV11-2 and TRBJ1-6): EAGVAQSPRYKIIEKRQSVAFWCNPISGHATLYWYQQILGQGPKLLIQFQNNGVVDDSQLPKDRFSAERLKGVDSTLKIQPAKLEDSAVYLCASSLDPGPAGSPLHFGNGTRLTVT.

The chain links TRBV29-1 to TRBJ2-3; 8 bases align to TRBD1. Germline V gene data show CDR1 as SQVTM and CDR2 as ANQGSEA. J was trimmed by 9 bases and V by 4 bases; bases with no gene match: 12. This CDR3 spans 14 amino acids. The CDR3: CSVVARGPQGTQYF. In DNA form, the CDR3 reads TGCAGCGTTGTGGCCAGGGGGCCCCAAGGAACGCAGTATTTT.

The V gene is TRBV4-1, the J gene TRBJ2-2, with 7 bases matching TRBD2. The germline gives CDR1 MGHRA, CDR2 YSYEKL. The trim removed 4 bases at V and 5 bases at J, leaving 1 base unmatched. This CDR3 has 13 amino acids. The DNA for the CDR3 is TGCGCCAGCAGCCTACTAGCGACCGGGGAGCTGTTTTTT. It translates to CASSLLATGELFF.

The chain couples TRBV7-2 to TRBJ2-5; 7 nucleotides agree with TRBD2. The CDR3 totals 17 residues. V lost 2 bases to trimming and J lost 1 base; unmatched junction nucleotides: 10. In germline, CDR1 is SGHTA, CDR2 FQGNSA. In nucleotides, the CDR3 is TGTGCCAGCAGCTTAAGGGAGACTAGCCTCCTCCAAGAGACCCAGTACTTC. This gives the protein CASSLRETSLLQETQYF.

The chain employs TRBV5-8 and TRBJ1-1; D is perhaps TRBD1 (5 bases). The CDR3 totals 16 residues. Trimming removed 2 bases at V and 1 base at J, with 15 bases between. CDR1 and CDR2 from the germline V gene are SGHTS and YDEGEE. As DNA, the CDR3 is TGTGCCAGCAGCTTACGGGTGGGGACTCCGAACACTGAAGCTTTCTTT. This gives the protein CASSLRVGTPNTEAFF. Combining the CDR3 with reference TRBV5-8 and TRBJ1-1 gives the whole variable domain EAGVTQSPTHLIKTRGQQATLRCSPISGHTSVYWYQQALGLGLQFLLWYDEGEERNRGNFPPRFSGRQFPNYSSELNVNALELEDSALYLCASSLRVGTPNTEAFFGQGTRLTVV.

The chain links TRBV11-2 to TRBJ2-5, with no clear D. The CDR3 consists of 13 residues. V was pared by 5 bases and J by 4 bases, with 11 bases between. Per germline, CDR1 SGHAT and CDR2 FQNNGV. CDR3 coding DNA: TGTGCCAGCAGCCCGATACTGGGAGAGACCCAGTACTTC. Protein sequence: CASSPILGETQYF.

V and J are TRBV4-3 and TRBJ1-5; D call uncertain. The ends were cut back, 3 bases at V and 0 bases at J, with 6 bases in the middle. The CDR3 loop spans 14 amino acids. Per germline, CDR1 LGHNA and CDR2 YSLEER. The CDR3 region is CASSQGYSNQPQHF. Here the CDR3 DNA reads TGCGCCAGCAGCCAGGGATATAGCAATCAGCCCCAGCATTTT.

V is TRBV29-1 and J is TRBJ1-2, with no clear D. V was clipped by 3 bases and J by 12 bases, with 11 bases between them. Germline V CDR1 and CDR2: SQVTM, ANQGSEA. CDR3 length: 10 amino acids. CDR3 sequence reads: CSVDLPSHTF. In DNA form, the CDR3 reads TGCAGCGTTGATCTTCCCTCCCACACCTTC.

The chain recombines TRBV5-6 with TRBJ1-2; D not resolved. Looked up from germline, CDR1 is SGHDT and CDR2 is YYEEEE. There are 14 residues in the CDR3. V lost 7 bases and J lost 4, with 17 bases in between. In DNA form, the CDR3 reads TGTGCCAGCTCAGGACTAAACAGCGGCTATGGCTACACCTTC. This encodes CASSGLNSGYGYTF.

The V and J genes are TRBV4-1 and TRBJ2-7; TRBD2 is a possible D gene (6 bases). V dropped 2 bases and J dropped 0 bases, with 14 bases sitting between them. Germline V gene data show CDR1 as MGHRA and CDR2 as YSYEKL. The length of the CDR3 is 16 residues. In DNA form, the CDR3 reads TGCGCCAGCAGCCAACTTAGCGGTCAAACCTCCTACGAGCAGTACTTC. It encodes CASSQLSGQTSYEQYF.

The chain combines TRBV6-5 with TRBJ2-3, with 13 bases aligning to TRBD2. The CDR3 length is 15 residues. Trimming cost V 5 bases and J 6 bases; bases outside gene matches: 5. Germline loops: CDR1 MNHEY, CDR2 SVGAGI. As DNA, the CDR3 is TGTGCCAGCAGTCAACTAGCGGGGGGGCCGGATACGCAGTATTTT. Translation: CASSQLAGGPDTQYF.

About this clone itself: Just one base apart from a much larger clone, this may be a read error. The J gene is TRBJ2-7, the V gene TRBV11-2; D possibly corresponds to TRBD1 (6 bases). V lost 2 bases, J lost 7 bases, and 9 bases lay in between. Per the germline V gene, CDR1 is SGHAT and CDR2 is FQNNGV. The CDR3 sequence is 12 residues long. The CDR3 DNA follows: TGTGCCAGCAGCTTAACAGGGCGGGAGCAGTACTTC. It is translated as CASSLTGREQYF.

CDR3 region: CASRRGLTYGYTF. The CDR3 coding sequence is TGCGCCAGCAGACGGGGACTGACGTATGGCTACACCTTC. This chain links TRBV10-2 with TRBJ1-2; the D gene is possibly TRBD1 (5 bases). This CDR3 is 13 amino acids long. V was cut by 6 bases and J by 5 bases, with 13 bases left in between. CDR1 WSHSY and CDR2 SAAADI come from the germline V gene.

The V call is TRBV27, the J call TRBJ1-1; a weak D match, TRBD1 (6 bases). Germline V gives CDR1 MNHEY, CDR2 SMNVEV (reference sequence). V was trimmed by 2 bases and J by 0 bases, leaving 10 bases between them. This CDR3 comprises 15 residues. The CDR3, as DNA: TGTGCCAGCAGTTTAAAGCAGGGGTTGAACACTGAAGCTTTCTTT. Protein: CASSLKQGLNTEAFF.

The rearrangement links TRBV6-5 to TRBJ2-7; D gene ambiguous. This CDR3 contains 13 residues. Germline lookup yields CDR1 MNHEY and CDR2 SVGAGI. Trimming shortened V by 6 bases and J by 1 base, and 10 bases separated the two germline ends. The CDR3 protein is CASSTLGSYEQYF. CDR3 sequence (DNA): TGTGCCAGCAGCACCCTAGGTTCCTACGAGCAGTACTTC.

This clone was detected a few times. This chain joins TRBV6-5 and TRBJ1-4, with D unresolved. The length of the CDR3 is 13 residues. Trimming removed 0 bases from V and 6 bases from J, with 5 bases in between. CDR1 and CDR2 (germline): MNHEY, SVGAGI. The DNA for the CDR3 is TGTGCCAGCAGTTACTCCGGCCATGAAAAACTGTTTTTT. Its translation: CASSYSGHEKLFF.

The chain couples TRBV7-8 to TRBJ2-7, with D perhaps matching TRBD1 or TRBD2 (5 bases each). Trimming took off 1 base at V and 7 bases at J, with 14 bases between the two ends. The CDR3 has 14 amino acids. The V gene's germline CDR1 is SGHVS and CDR2 FQNEAQ. DNA of the CDR3: TGTGCCAGCAGCTTAGAAAGGCTAGCAGGGGAGCAGTACTTC. This gives the protein CASSLERLAGEQYF.

As concerns this clone: In the same sample, other DNA sequences code for this CDR3. This chain joins TRBV29-1 and TRBJ2-5; either TRBD1 or TRBD2 may supply D (6 bases each). Trimming shortened V by 3 bases and J by 4 bases, and 9 bases separated the two germline ends. The germline gives CDR1 SQVTM, CDR2 ANQGSEA. The CDR3 is made up of 12 amino acids. The CDR3: CSVEKGGETQYF. The DNA of the CDR3 is TGCAGCGTTGAGAAGGGGGGAGAGACCCAGTACTTC. Full variable domain (rest looked up from reference TRBV29-1 and TRBJ2-5): SAVISQKPSRDICQRGTSLTIQCQVDSQVTMMFWYRQQPGQSLTLIATANQGSEATYESGFVIDKFPISRPNLTFSTLTVSNMSPEDSSIYLCSVEKGGETQYFGPGTRLLVL.

The chain couples TRBV7-6 to TRBJ2-5, with TRBD1 matching over 11 bases. The CDR3 is 17 residues long. Germline V CDR1 and CDR2: SGHVS, FNYEAQ. Trimming removed 5 bases from V and 4 bases from J; junction bases left unmatched: 12. CDR3 sequence: CASSPLTGTGGAETQYF. The CDR3 DNA follows: TGTGCCAGCAGCCCTTTGACCGGGACAGGGGGAGCAGAGACCCAGTACTTC.

The sample holds one count of this clone. The chain couples TRBV27 to TRBJ2-7, with a possible D match to TRBD1 (6 bases). Germline V CDR1 and CDR2: MNHEY, SMNVEV (reference sequence). Trimming shortened V by 2 bases and J by 4 bases, and 9 bases separated the two germline ends. The CDR3 has 13 residues. The CDR3 nucleotides are TGTGCCAGCAGTTTACAAGGGGGTTACGAGCAGTACTTC. It specifies CASSLQGGYEQYF.

Notes on this clone: A much larger clone is a single base away; this may be a read error. The gene calls are TRBV6-6 and TRBJ2-1, with D tentatively TRBD1 (6 bases). Germline V CDR1 and CDR2: MNHNY, SVGAGI (reference sequence). Trimming stripped 4 bases from V and 4 bases from J, with 8 bases between. There are 13 residues in the CDR3. For the CDR3, the DNA is TGTGCCAGCAGTTCGGACAGTTACAATGAGCAGTTCTTC. Its translation: CASSSDSYNEQFF.

The chain uses TRBV4-1 and TRBJ1-1, with 8 bases fitting TRBD1. The CDR3 is 15 amino acids. Germline V gene data show CDR1 as MGHRA and CDR2 as YSYEKL. After removal of 2 bases from V and 0 bases from J, the junction contained 2 bases not matched to a gene. The CDR3 bases are TGCGCCAGCAGCCAACAGGACAGGGTGAACACTGAAGCTTTCTTT. This translates into CASSQQDRVNTEAFF.

This chain joins TRBV29-1 and TRBJ1-1, with unresolved D. The V and J ends lost 4 bases and 1 base respectively, with 10 bases between them. Germline values: CDR1 SQVTM, CDR2 ANQGSEA. The CDR3 is 13 amino acids. CDR3 bases: TGCAGCGTTGTTGAAGGAGGGAACACTGAAGCTTTCTTT. Amino acid sequence: CSVVEGGNTEAFF.

The CDR3 DNA reads as TGTGCCAGCAGTGAAGCGCTGGGGGCTCATCAGCCCCAGCATTTT. This gives the protein CASSEALGAHQPQHF. The chain links TRBV2 to TRBJ1-5, with D perhaps matching TRBD1 (6 bases). CDR1 and CDR2 (germline): SNHLY, FYNNEI. CDR3 size: 15 residues. Between the trimmed V and J ends, which lost 0 bases and 5 bases, there was a span of 11 bases.

This chain links TRBV6-5 with TRBJ2-7; D not resolved. The CDR3 totals 14 residues. Germline values: CDR1 MNHEY, CDR2 SVGAGI. V was trimmed by 0 bases and J by 1 base, leaving 7 bases between them. CDR3 sequence (DNA): TGTGCCAGCAGTTACTCTGTCGGATCCTACGAGCAGTACTTC. Residues: CASSYSVGSYEQYF.

The V gene is TRBV30, the J gene TRBJ1-5; TRBD1 matches at 7 bases. The CDR3 loop spans 15 amino acids. Germline CDR1 and CDR2: GTSNPN and SVGIG (reference sequence). V shed 1 base and J 3 bases; nucleotides not matched to a gene: 6. For the CDR3, the DNA is TGTGCCTGGAGTGCCCCCGACAGGGACAATCAGCCCCAGCATTTT. It yields the protein CAWSAPDRDNQPQHF.